The 9 T cell receptor beta chains below were found in one sample sequenced in a study of molecular identifiers for immune sequencing clone quantification. TCRdb reprocessed the PCR reads with MiXCR, giving one entry per CDR3 protein. The table lists 80,000 to 100,000 distinct CDR3 sequences, more than 20% of them singletons. The sample was naive CD8+ T cells from blood, with Jurkat cell RNA spiked in. The subset is: FACS-sorted CD8+CD4-CCR7+CD45RA+ naive T cells. These receptors all stem from a human donor in good health. Some libraries in this study had Jurkat cell RNA spiked in.

A single count supports this clonotype. The rearrangement uses TRBV2 and TRBJ1-1; unclear D gene. Trimming took 5 bases from V and 3 from J, leaving 7 bases between them. CDR3 length: 12 amino acids. The V gene's germline CDR1 is SNHLY and CDR2 FYNNEI. The CDR3 spells CASSLVHTEAFF. CDR3 DNA: TGTGCCAGCAGTCTGGTGCACACTGAAGCTTTCTTT.

Turning to this clonotype: This may arise from a read error, as a much more abundant clone is one base away. The V call is TRBV28, the J call TRBJ2-2; D perhaps matches TRBD2 (6 bases). The germline gives CDR1 MDHEN, CDR2 SYDVKM. The CDR3 covers 14 residues. This chain's CDR3 is CAGSLGGGAGELFF. The DNA of the CDR3 is TGTGCCGGCAGTTTAGGCGGCGGGGCCGGGGAGCTGTTTTTT.

This sequence joins TRBV6-2 or TRBV6-3 and TRBJ1-1, with 11 positions matching TRBD1. Germline V gives CDR1 MNHEY, CDR2 SVGEGT. The CDR3 is made up of 18 amino acids. Trimming took 7 bases from V and 2 from J; bases not matched to a gene: 15. The CDR3 sequence is CASNYRDRGEALNTEAFF. CDR3 sequence (DNA): TGTGCCAGCAACTACCGGGACAGGGGGGAAGCTCTAAACACTGAAGCTTTCTTT.

This clonotype appeared many times. The chain combines TRBV28 with TRBJ1-1; 7 bases fit TRBD1. This CDR3 is built from 14 residues. CDR1 is MDHEN, CDR2 SYDVKM, per germline. J gave up 5 bases and V 6 bases, and 9 bases lay outside the gene matches. CDR3 in amino acids: CASSPTGRGTEAFF. For the CDR3, the DNA is TGTGCCAGCAGCCCGACAGGGCGAGGGACTGAAGCTTTCTTT.

As concerns this clonotype: This may come from a read error, since a much larger clone is one base off. The genes are TRBV27 and TRBJ2-7, with 10 bases fitting TRBD2. Losses at the gene ends were 5 bases for V and 5 bases for J; bases not matched to a gene: 12. The V gene's germline CDR1 is MNHEY and CDR2 SMNVEV (reference sequence). The CDR3 sequence is 16 residues long. Here the CDR3 DNA reads TGTGCCAGCAGTCTACTCTCTAGCGGGGGCAGTCACGAGCAGTACTTC. It translates to CASSLLSSGGSHEQYF.

Concerning this clonotype itself: This may be a read error: a much more frequent sequence differs by one nucleotide. This rearrangement joins TRBV7-9 to TRBJ2-7; no reliable D call. Germline CDR1 reads SEHNR; CDR2 reads FQNEAQ (reference sequence). The CDR3 runs 14 residues. The CDR3 spells CASSLGDWNYEQHF. CDR3 coding DNA: TGTGCCAGCAGCTTAGGAGACTGGAACTACGAGCAGCACTTC.

The V gene is TRBV20-1, the J gene TRBJ2-7; D gene ambiguous. The CDR3 is 12 amino acids. Germline V gives CDR1 DFQATT, CDR2 SNEGSKA (reference sequence). CDR3: CSGRDISYEQYF. The CDR3 DNA reads as TGCAGCGGACGTGACATCTCCTACGAGCAGTACTTC.

This clonotype came up a few times. No conserved phenylalanine or tryptophan is present at the end of the CDR3, so a read error is the likely explanation. Here the CDR3 DNA reads TGCGCCAGCAGCCTGGGACAGGGGTACACTGAAGCTTTCCTT. It specifies CASSLGQGYTEAFL. The V gene is TRBV5-1, the J gene TRBJ1-1; 10 nucleotides line up with TRBD1. CDR1 and CDR2 (germline): SGHRS, YFSETQ. This CDR3 has 14 amino acids. Trimming removed 4 bases from V and 3 bases from J; junction bases left unmatched: 3.

The rearrangement uses TRBV2 and TRBJ2-1, with 10 bases fitting TRBD1. The junction had 6 bases not matched to a gene; V was cut back by 6 bases and J by 4 bases. There are 15 residues in the CDR3. CDR1 and CDR2 (germline): SNHLY, FYNNEI. The CDR3, as DNA: TGTGCCAGCAGAGGGGACAGGGGCGCTTACAATGAGCAGTTCTTC. Its translation: CASRGDRGAYNEQFF.